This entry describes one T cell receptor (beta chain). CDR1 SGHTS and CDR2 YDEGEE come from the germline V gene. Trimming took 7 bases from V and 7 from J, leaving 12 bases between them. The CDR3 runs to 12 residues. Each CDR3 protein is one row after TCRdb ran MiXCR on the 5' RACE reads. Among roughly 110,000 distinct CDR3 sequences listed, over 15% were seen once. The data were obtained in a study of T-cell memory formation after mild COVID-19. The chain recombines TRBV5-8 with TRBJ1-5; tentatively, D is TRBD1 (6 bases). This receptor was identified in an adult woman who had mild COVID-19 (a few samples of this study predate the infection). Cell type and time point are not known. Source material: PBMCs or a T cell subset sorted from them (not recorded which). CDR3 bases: TGTGCCAGCGAGGGAAGGGGGCAGCCCCAGCATTTT. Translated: CASEGRGQPQHF.